The following is a T cell receptor (beta chain) sequence with its context. The antigen is unknown. This CDR3 fails to terminate in the conserved phenylalanine or tryptophan, so it likely reflects a read error. The DNA is left out, because the CDR3 cannot be placed on it with certainty; the CDR3 is given as TCRdb lists it. In the PCR, 60 Vbeta and 13 Jbeta primers were used. Original handling: Approximately 11 million shared chains were among the 80 million or so unique TCR beta chains that a later analysis counted. Here immunoSEQ multiplex PCR was the method, and the copy in TCRdb shows in-frame clones only, minus some. From that table come the V and J calls and clone size; the DNA was used to work out D and trimming. The data contain about 140,000 clones, roughly 83% of them singletons. This entry belongs to a study of cytomegalovirus exposure and HLA in healthy donors. Points from the study as a whole: A highly shared variant cluster was judged a likely technical artifact. Most TCR sequences proved rare, with some public TCRs found in many donors. Earlier results showed most TCR beta V segments being productive about 87% or about 30% of the time.

The receptor was derived from a man between 40 and 49 years old in good health and CMV-seronegative. What was sequenced was PBMCs.

The CDR3 sequence is CSARDKAGMAI. The rearrangement joins TRBV20-1 to TRBJ1-1; the tabulated D call, TRBD1, remains unverified against the DNA. 11 amino acids form the CDR3, both terminal residues included. CDR1 and CDR2 from the germline V gene are DFQATT and SNEGSKA (reference sequence).